The present T cell receptor beta chain was sequenced within a study of blood T cell repertoires in COVID-19. For the study at large: T cells, B-cell-depleted T cells, or PBMCs supplied cDNA or gDNA.

Germline CDR1 KGHSH, CDR2 LQKENI. J gave up 7 bases and V 6 bases, and 10 bases lay outside the gene matches. The CDR3 runs to 14 residues. Repertoires were generated with immunoSEQ multiplex PCR, while TCRdb's copy carries only in-frame clones and drops some. The sample has about 97,000 clones, over 75% seen once. Sequenced: peripheral blood. This chain joins TRBV18 and TRBJ1-2, with TRBD1 identical over 8 bases. The source of this sequence is a woman aged 30 to 39 with acute or convalescent COVID-19. DNA of the CDR3: TGTGCCAGCTCCCGGACAGGGTTTCGAACTGGCTACACCTTC. Residues: CASSRTGFRTGYTF.